The present T cell receptor (beta chain) was sequenced within a study of shared clonotypes between healthy human individuals (dated by TCRdb to the early 2020s). Regarding the complete study: A couple of women and a few men aged 18 to 49 years were included in the cohort. Per donor, three plates each were used for CD4 naive and CD4 memory, two for CD8 naive, and one for CD8 memory. Blood TCR repertoires of five healthy adults were deeply sequenced to estimate repertoire size and the extent of clonotype sharing between individuals. To increase sequencing depth and limit assay-specific biases, TCR repertoire library preparation and sequencing were carried out by different laboratories using diverse techniques. Per donor, leukapheresis produced somewhere between about 0.8 and 9.5 billion PBMCs. The paper's findings and limits, for the study overall: When several donors were compared, the shared fraction of clonotypes was about 5% for naive CD4, approximately 3.5% for naive CD8, more than 2% for memory CD4, and under 0.5% for memory CD8. Larger estimated clonotype richness was generally found for naive subsets than for memory subsets. Compared with non-shared clonotypes, clonotypes shared by all four sorted-subset donors had higher generation probabilities. Pairwise subsampling indicated that sequencing depth was expected to affect the degree of clonotype sharing among donors. Only blood was sampled, and tissue TCR repertoires likely differ from those in blood. Because the study included only a small number of donors, the genetic and exposure-history diversity represented was limited. Even with the large sequencing depth, rarefaction of the sorted-subset datasets indicated that sequencing was incomplete.

Using the deep immunoSEQ assay, multiplex PCR amplified TCR CDR3 regions from genomic DNA. Extracted genomic DNA from each cell subset was spread evenly across all wells of several immunoSEQ 96-well plates, with each plate serving as a replicate. Each replicate PCR for sorted subsets received around 200 ng genomic DNA, equal to tens of thousands of T cell genomes. Purified libraries were measured with a Qubit 3.0 fluorometer, size-checked on a Bioanalyzer 2100, and measured again with the KAPA Library Quantification kit. Every immunoSEQ 96-well plate was sequenced on a separate single-read 150-cycle Illumina NextSeq 550 flow cell. The paper's data handling went like this. Because the immunoSEQ output held only junctional sequences and lacked quality scores, the filtering could not match the filtering applied to full-length reads. Sequences were annotated with PyIR, a Python wrapper for IgBLAST v1.9, using IMGT germline references to assign V/J genes and CDR3. Reads with weak V/J assignments (E-value above 1e-6), missing CDR3, stop codons, out-of-frame junctions, or ambiguous translated residues were removed. V3J clonotypes were defined as sequences sharing the same inferred V gene, J gene, and CDR3 amino acid sequence. To compute the percentage overlap between repertoires, the number of shared unique clonotypes was divided by the size of the smaller repertoire. Repertoire richness was assessed with RTK rarefaction, the Chao1 estimator, and Recon v2.1 estimates of unobserved clonotypes. OLGA was used to compute generation probabilities for all TCRbeta clonotypes that the gDNA method yielded from a few donors. Drawn from immuneACCESS, this table holds only the in-frame rearrangements with V and J called that TCRdb kept. Clones are partly lost; checked studies trace under half to an unresolved V gene and leave the rest unexplained. V, J and clone size were drawn from that table, and D and trimming were deduced from the DNA. This sample lists approximately 88,000 clones; 68% were detected once. The ten largest account for approximately 55% of the sample.

The donors were healthy, HIV-negative adults who had no recently reported acute infections or vaccinations. Only Caucasian adults living in Nashville, Tennessee, USA were represented among the donors. CD8 memory samples consisted of magnetically selected CD45RO+ cells combined with CCR7-negative CD45RA+ effector memory (TemRA) cells. After blood collection by leukapheresis, PBMCs were isolated using Ficoll-Histopaque density gradient centrifugation and then cryopreserved in the vapor phase of liquid nitrogen. Analytical flow cytometry was used to check the purity and quantity of each magnetically sorted T cell population. From each sorted fraction, genomic DNA was isolated and quantified by UV absorbance on a Nanodrop 2000c. The germline V gene encodes CDR1 MNHEY and CDR2 SMNVEV (reference sequence). Taken from cysteine to phenylalanine, the CDR3 has 13 residues. For this clone: The target of this receptor is not known. The limits of the CDR3 on the DNA are not certain, so only TCRdb's listed CDR3 is given.

The sequenced material came from memory CD8+ T cells sorted from blood. The cell subset or site label for this specimen denotes: CD45RO+ cells pooled with CCR7-negative TemRA cells. The chain employs TRBV27 and TRBJ2-7; no DNA check was done on the table's D call, TRBD1. The clonotype comes from a young man in good health. CDR3 sequence: CASSLVGQGALYF.